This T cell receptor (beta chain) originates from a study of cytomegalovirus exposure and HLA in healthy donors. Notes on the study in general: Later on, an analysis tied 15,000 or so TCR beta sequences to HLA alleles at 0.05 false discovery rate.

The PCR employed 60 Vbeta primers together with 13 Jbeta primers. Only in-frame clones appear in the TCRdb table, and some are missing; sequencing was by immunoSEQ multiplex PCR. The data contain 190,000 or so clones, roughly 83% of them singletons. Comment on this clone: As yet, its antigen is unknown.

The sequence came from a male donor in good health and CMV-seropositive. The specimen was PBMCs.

CDR3: CAWRNRDEQFF. The CDR3 region has the DNA TGTGCCTGGAGGAACAGGGATGAGCAGTTCTTC. The chain employs TRBV30 and TRBJ2-1; D may be TRBD1 (6 bases). Germline-derived CDR1 and CDR2 are GTSNPN and SVGIG (reference sequence). The CDR3 runs 11 residues. Trimming cost V 3 bases and J 8 bases, with 8 bases left between them.